The source of this T cell receptor (beta chain) is a study of spatial heterogeneity in lung cancer. This clonotype was detected ten times or more. A single record per CDR3 protein comes from TCRdb applying MiXCR to the 5' RACE reads. The table includes some 55,000 distinct CDR3 sequences, around 6% detected once. Time point noted: sample taken at primary tumor resection. V lost 0 bases, J lost 1 base, and 7 bases lay in between. Germline CDR1 is SGHRS and CDR2 is YFSETQ. The CDR3 totals 14 residues. Material: PBMCs, obtained at surgery. V gene TRBV5-1 combines with J gene TRBJ1-1, with a tentative D call TRBD1 (5 bases). This TCR was recovered from a female donor with early-stage non-small cell lung cancer. The CDR3: CASSLVTGNTEAFF. Here the CDR3 DNA reads TGCGCCAGCAGCTTGGTTACAGGGAACACTGAAGCTTTCTTT.